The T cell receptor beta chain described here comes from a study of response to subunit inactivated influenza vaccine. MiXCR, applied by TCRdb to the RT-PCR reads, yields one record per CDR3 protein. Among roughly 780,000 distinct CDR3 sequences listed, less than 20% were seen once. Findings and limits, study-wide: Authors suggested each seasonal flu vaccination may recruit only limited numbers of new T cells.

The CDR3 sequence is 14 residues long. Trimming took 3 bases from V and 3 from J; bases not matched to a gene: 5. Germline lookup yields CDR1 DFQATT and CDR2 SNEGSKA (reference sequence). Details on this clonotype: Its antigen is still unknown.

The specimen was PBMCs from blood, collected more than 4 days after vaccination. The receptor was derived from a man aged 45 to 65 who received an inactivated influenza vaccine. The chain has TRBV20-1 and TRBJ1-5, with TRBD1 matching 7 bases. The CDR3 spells CSASDRVVNQPQHF. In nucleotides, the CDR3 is TGCAGTGCTAGCGACAGGGTGGTCAATCAGCCCCAGCATTTT.